The clone carrying this T cell receptor beta chain was detected only a few times. This sample is drawn from a study of blood T cell repertoires in COVID-19. Per germline, CDR1 SGHAT and CDR2 FQDESV (reference sequence). This CDR3 spans 14 amino acids. V lost 5 bases to trimming and J lost 1 base; unmatched junction nucleotides: 1. TCRdb keeps only in-frame clones here, not all; method: immunoSEQ multiplex PCR. The sample contains over 70,000 clones, 80% of which appear only once. Sequenced material: peripheral blood. This TCR was sampled from a woman aged 70-85 years with acute or convalescent COVID-19. This chain joins TRBV11-1 and TRBJ2-4; TRBD1 matches at 8 bases. The CDR3 protein is CASSRDRAKNIQYF. The CDR3 nucleotides are TGTGCCAGCAGCCGGGACAGGGCCAAAAACATTCAGTACTTC.